These T cell receptor beta chains were read from a single sample in a study of lymphopenia after photon versus proton radiotherapy. The data were produced by immunoSEQ multiplex PCR, yet TCRdb's version contains in-frame clones alone and is incomplete. This sample has about 61,000 clones, with around 87% found just once. Here the sequenced sample was peripheral blood, taken from a patient treated with photon-based radiotherapy. The source of these receptors is a man aged 40-55 years with gastric cancer. Both conserved end residues are part of each CDR3. A D gene is named only where the DNA matches it firmly. Clone size appears in some rows only: once, few, many, or a class for an expanded clone.

V gene	clone size	D gene	J gene	CDR3 protein	CDR3 DNA
TRBV27	-	TRBD1	TRBJ2-3	CASRTGGGGTDTQYF	TGTGCCAGCAGGACAGGGGGCGGGGGCACAGATACGCAGTATTTT
TRBV19	once	-	TRBJ1-4	CASSPKGDGSEKLFF	TGTGCCAGTAGCCCTAAGGGGGACGGCAGTGAAAAACTGTTTTTT
TRBV10-3	-	-	TRBJ1-1	CAISDFGTTEAFF	TGTGCCATCAGTGATTTCGGGACGACTGAAGCTTTCTTT
TRBV11-2	-	-	TRBJ1-2	CASSSWGREGETF	TGTGCCAGCAGCTCGTGGGGCAGGGAGGGGGAAACCTTC
TRBV30	-	-	TRBJ1-5	CAWSVKGDQPQHF	TGTGCCTGGAGTGTTAAGGGGGATCAGCCCCAGCATTTT
TRBV30	few	TRBD1	TRBJ1-6	CACGTGNSPLHF	TGTGCCTGCGGGACAGGGAATTCACCCCTCCACTTT
TRBV19	-	-	TRBJ2-2	CASSSMVKAGWTGELFF	TGTGCCAGTAGTAGTATGGTTAAGGCAGGATGGACCGGGGAGCTGTTTTTT
TRBV2	-	-	TRBJ2-7	CASSGGFYEQYF	TGTGCCAGCAGTGGAGGCTTTTACGAGCAGTACTTC
TRBV5-1	-	TRBD1	TRBJ2-2	CASRSDRVAGELFF	TGCGCCAGCAGGTCGGACAGGGTAGCCGGGGAGCTGTTTTTT
TRBV4-3	-	-	TRBJ1-1	CASSQEDEAFF	TGCGCCAGCAGCCAAGAAGATGAAGCTTTCTTT
TRBV15	-	-	TRBJ2-2	CATSRDWRGAQATGELFF	TGTGCCACCAGCAGAGATTGGAGAGGGGCCCAGGCCACCGGGGAGCTGTTTTTT
TRBV9	-	-	TRBJ1-2	CASSSIVAGYTF	TGTGCCAGCAGCTCCATCGTAGCTGGCTACACCTTC
TRBV11-2	few	-	TRBJ1-2	CASSLNGGATGYTF	TGTGCCAGCAGCTTGAACGGAGGGGCGACAGGCTACACCTTC
TRBV7-3	-	TRBD2	TRBJ2-5	CASSWGLAGAGETQYF	TGTGCCAGCAGCTGGGGACTAGCGGGGGCTGGGGAGACCCAGTACTTC
TRBV6-5	-	-	TRBJ2-7	CASRGGHPFEQYF	TGTGCCAGCAGAGGGGGACACCCCTTCGAGCAGTACTTC
TRBV4-3	-	-	TRBJ2-4	CASSQEGVPQTSKNIQYF	TGCGCCAGCAGCCAAGAAGGTGTACCACAAACTTCCAAAAACATTCAGTACTTC
TRBV6-5	-	TRBD1	TRBJ1-2	CASTPSRTGARGYTF	TGTGCCAGCACCCCCTCAAGGACAGGGGCGAGAGGCTACACCTTC
TRBV28	-	-	TRBJ2-3	CASSLGLPLDTQYF	TGTGCCAGCAGTCTCGGACTACCGCTGGATACGCAGTATTTT
TRBV14	-	-	TRBJ1-1	CASSQGRGGTEAFF	TGTGCCAGCAGCCAGGGAAGGGGGGGCACTGAAGCTTTCTTT
TRBV9	-	TRBD2	TRBJ2-3	CASSVLGGGTDTQYF	TGTGCCAGCAGCGTATTGGGGGGGGGCACAGATACGCAGTATTTT
TRBV4-3	-	-	TRBJ2-6	CASSQEPNSGANVLTF	TGCGCCAGCAGCCAAGAGCCTAACTCTGGGGCCAACGTCCTGACTTTC
TRBV4-2	-	TRBD1	TRBJ1-5	CASSQEHRGHQPQHF	TGTGCCAGCAGCCAAGAGCACAGGGGGCATCAGCCCCAGCATTTT
TRBV2	few	-	TRBJ1-1	CASSSQVGTEAFF	TGTGCCAGCAGCTCACAGGTGGGGACTGAAGCTTTCTTT
TRBV7-2	-	-	TRBJ2-7	CASSLIIWGSSSYEQYF	TGTGCCAGCAGCCTGATCATTTGGGGGTCGAGCTCCTACGAGCAGTACTTC
TRBV19	-	TRBD1	TRBJ2-2	CASTTGGHVGTGELFF	TGTGCCAGTACCACAGGGGGGCACGTGGGAACCGGGGAGCTGTTTTTT
TRBV12-5	-	TRBD1	TRBJ1-5	CASGPGTGGNQPQHF	TGTGCTAGTGGACCTGGGACAGGGGGCAATCAGCCCCAGCATTTT
TRBV5-4	-	TRBD2	TRBJ2-7	CASSLQRGSSYEQYF	TGTGCCAGCAGCTTGCAGCGGGGCAGCTCCTACGAGCAGTACTTC
TRBV7-2	-	-	TRBJ2-3	CASSLQGQGGDTQYF	TGTGCCAGCAGCTTGCAGGGGCAGGGAGGTGATACGCAGTATTTT
TRBV5-4	-	-	TRBJ2-3	CASSLGGRGSTDTQYF	TGTGCCAGCAGCTTAGGCGGCAGGGGAAGCACAGATACGCAGTATTTT
TRBV5-3	-	TRBD1	TRBJ1-5	CARSRQGRQPQHF	TGTGCCAGAAGCCGACAGGGCCGGCAGCCCCAGCATTTT
TRBV5-3	-	-	TRBJ1-5	CARRQGIQTGLSNQPQHF	TGTGCCAGAAGGCAAGGCATCCAAACAGGTCTTAGCAATCAGCCCCAGCATTTT
TRBV5-1	-	TRBD1	TRBJ1-6	CASSPTLGGQNNSPLHF	TGCGCCAGCAGCCCAACCCTCGGGGGACAGAATAATTCACCCCTCCACTTT
TRBV7-9	few	-	TRBJ2-2	CASSSNRATGELFF	TGTGCCAGCAGCTCAAACAGGGCCACCGGGGAGCTGTTTTTT
TRBV19	once	-	TRBJ1-5	CASSTLQGRQPQHF	TGTGCCAGTAGTACGTTACAGGGTCGTCAGCCCCAGCATTTT
TRBV7-2	-	TRBD2	TRBJ2-3	CASSLGGLASSDTQYF	TGTGCCAGCAGCCTGGGTGGACTAGCGAGCTCAGATACGCAGTATTTT
TRBV6-5	-	-	TRBJ1-6	CASSPHRSYNSPLHF	TGTGCCAGCAGCCCTCACAGATCCTATAATTCACCCCTCCACTTT
TRBV5-6	-	-	TRBJ1-1	CASTQLQRDNTEAFF	TGTGCCAGCACCCAACTCCAAAGGGATAACACTGAAGCTTTCTTT
TRBV30	once	-	TRBJ1-1	CAWVDRIGGLIF	TGTGCCTGGGTCGATCGTATCGGGGGGCTGATCTTT
TRBV10-3	-	TRBD1	TRBJ1-5	CATATGVDQPQHF	TGTGCCACCGCAACAGGGGTTGATCAGCCCCAGCATTTT
TRBV7-2	-	-	TRBJ1-2	CASSSDPNYGYTF	TGTGCCAGCAGCTCAGACCCTAACTATGGCTACACCTTC